Listed below are T cell receptor beta chains from one sample, sequenced in a study of blood T cell repertoires in COVID-19. Method: immunoSEQ multiplex PCR; TCRdb's copy keeps in-frame clones and lacks some. The repertoire holds tens of thousands of clones, with roughly nine tenths as singletons. Sequenced sample: peripheral blood. The receptors come from a man between 60 and 70 years old with active COVID-19. Each CDR3 is given with its conserved first and last residue. The D gene is left open where the match is weak. Only part of the rows carry a size: once, few, many, or a class if the clone is expanded.

>.|TRBD1|TRBJ2-7|TRBV2
TGTGCCCGACGGGACAGGTCCTACGAGCAGTACTTC
CARRDRSYEQYF
>.|.|TRBJ1-3|TRBV4-1
TGCGCCAGCAGCCAAGTCCTGTCGGGAAACACCATATATTTT
CASSQVLSGNTIYF
>.|.|TRBJ1-3|TRBV30
TGTGCCTGGAGCGTCCGGAGACAGGCTGGCACCATATATTTT
CAWSVRRQAGTIYF
>.|.|TRBJ2-3|TRBV3-1/TRBV3-2
TGTGCCAGCAGCCAGTCTAGGGGTACGCAGTATTTT
CASSQSRGTQYF
>.|.|TRBJ1-2|TRBV10-3
TGTGCCACCAGGGACAATCAGAACTATGGCTACACCTTC
CATRDNQNYGYTF
>.|.|TRBJ2-1|TRBV7-2
TGTGCCAGCAGCCCCCAGCGGTACAATGAGCAGTTCTTC
CASSPQRYNEQFF
>.|TRBD1|TRBJ1-2|TRBV28
TGTGCCAGCAGTTTTTCCGGGACAGGGTTCTCCGGCTACACCTTC
CASSFSGTGFSGYTF
>.|.|TRBJ1-5|TRBV21-1
TGTGCCAGCAGCTCCCGGACAGGGGGCGGCAATCAGCCCCAGCATTTT
CASSSRTGGGNQPQHF
>few|.|TRBJ1-6|TRBV6-5
TGTGCCAGCAGCAGAGGGCTGACGGCCCCCCTCCACTTT
CASSRGLTAPLHF
>few|TRBD1|TRBJ2-7|TRBV19
TGTGCCAGTAGTATAGTGCAGGGGGCGCTCATCGAGCAGTACTTC
CASSIVQGALIEQYF
>.|TRBD1|TRBJ1-4|TRBV5-1
TGCGCCAGCAGTTCCGGGACAGTCGGTGAAAAACTGTTTTTT
CASSSGTVGEKLFF
>.|TRBD2|TRBJ2-7|TRBV2
TGTGCCAGCAGTCCCTCACTAGCGGGGGTTCTGAAGCAGTACTTC
CASSPSLAGVLKQYF
>.|TRBD1|TRBJ2-4|TRBV10-3
TGTGCCATCAGTGGGGGGACAGGGGGCAGGGACATTCAGTACTTC
CAISGGTGGRDIQYF
>few|TRBD1|TRBJ2-7|TRBV7-3
TGTGCCAGCAGCGAAGGAGGGACAGGGCCTCTCGAGCAGTACTTC
CASSEGGTGPLEQYF
>.|.|TRBJ2-5|TRBV5-1
TGCGCCAGCAGCTTAGGGGGGGCCCAAGAGACCCAGTACTTC
CASSLGGAQETQYF
>.|TRBD2|TRBJ2-1|TRBV6-1
TGTGCCAGCAGTGCACGGGCAGGGAGGGAAAGCTCCTACAATGAGCAGTTCTTC
CASSARAGRESSYNEQFF
>.|TRBD1|TRBJ2-2|TRBV19
TGTGCCAGTAGGAGAACAGGACAGGGAGACACCGGGGAGCTGTTTTTT
CASRRTGQGDTGELFF
>.|TRBD1|TRBJ1-2|TRBV7-2
TGTGCCAGCAGCCCGGGACAGGGGAATTATGGCTACACCTTC
CASSPGQGNYGYTF
>.|TRBD1|TRBJ1-5|TRBV7-3
TGTGCCAGCAGCTTAAACAGGGGTGAGCCCCAGCATTTT
CASSLNRGEPQHF
>.|.|TRBJ1-2|TRBV7-6
TGTGCCAGCAGCTTAGAGGCAAGAGGGGGCTACACCTTC
CASSLEARGGYTF
>.|TRBD2|TRBJ2-3|TRBV9
TGTGCCAGCAGCGTAGGGGCTAGCGGGTTGACAGATACGCAGTATTTT
CASSVGASGLTDTQYF
>.|.|TRBJ1-1|TRBV7-2
TGTGCCAGCAGTCGCAGGGAGGGCACTGAAGCTTTCTTT
CASSRREGTEAFF
>.|TRBD1|TRBJ2-1|TRBV6-5
TGTGCCATTTACAGGGGGGCTAGCTCCTACAATGAGCAGTTCTTC
CAIYRGASSYNEQFF
>once|TRBD1|TRBJ2-7|TRBV15
TGTGCCACCAGCAACCTCCGACAGGGGTACGAGCAGTACTTC
CATSNLRQGYEQYF
>.|.|TRBJ1-3|TRBV3-1/TRBV3-2
TGTGCCAGCAGCGCAGGATGTCACGCACGAAACACCATATATTTT
CASSAGCHARNTIYF
>.|TRBD2|TRBJ2-5|TRBV9
TGTGCCAGCAGCTCAGTGGGACTAGAAGGAGAGACCCAGTACTTC
CASSSVGLEGETQYF
>.|TRBD2|TRBJ2-1|TRBV7-9
TGTGCCAGCAGCTTTGGCGGGGGGGCCAATGAGCAGTTCTTC
CASSFGGGANEQFF
>.|TRBD1|TRBJ1-2|TRBV5-4
TGTGCCAGCAGCTTGGAGGGCAGGGGGCATGGCTACACCTTC
CASSLEGRGHGYTF